These T cell receptor beta chains were read from a single sample in a study of shared clonotypes between healthy human individuals. The method was immunoSEQ multiplex PCR; TCRdb's version includes in-frame clones alone and lacks a portion of them. The sample lists about 100,000 clones, around 68% seen once, with around 26% in the top ten. The material sequenced was memory CD8+ T cells sorted from blood. The source is a woman aged 25 to 39 in good health. Each CDR3 is given with its conserved first and last residue. The D gene is left open where the match is weak. A row's size may be missing; if present it is once, few, many or a size class.

V gene	J gene	clone size	D gene	CDR3 protein	CDR3 DNA
TRBV5-6	TRBJ2-1	NA	NA	CASSGLNSNEQFF	TGTGCCAGCTCGGGGCTAAACTCTAATGAGCAGTTCTTC
TRBV4-1	TRBJ2-7	NA	NA	CASSQEGDWTYEQYF	TGCGCCAGCAGCCAAGAAGGGGACTGGACCTACGAGCAGTACTTC
TRBV9	TRBJ2-3	NA	NA	CASSVAGTTDTQYF	TGTGCCAGCAGCGTAGCAGGCACAACAGATACGCAGTATTTT
TRBV29-1	TRBJ2-1	NA	NA	CSVEGRREQFF	TGCAGCGTTGAAGGCAGGAGAGAGCAGTTCTTC
TRBV1	TRBJ2-3	NA	NA	CTSSQDGWDSLPDTQYF	TGCACCAGCAGCCAAGATGGTTGGGACTCTCTGCCAGATACGCAGTATTTT
TRBV28	TRBJ2-7	few	NA	CATQTGTSYEQYF	TGTGCCACCCAAACCGGGACTTCCTACGAGCAGTACTTC
TRBV27	TRBJ2-3	few	TRBD2	CASSLGGLAGSLSTDTQYF	TGTGCCAGCAGTTTAGGGGGACTAGCGGGATCGTTGAGCACAGATACGCAGTATTTT
TRBV6-1	TRBJ2-7	NA	TRBD1	CARGGQGDEQYF	TGTGCCAGAGGAGGACAGGGCGACGAGCAGTACTTC
TRBV28	TRBJ2-7	NA	NA	CASSSRVLNYEQYF	TGTGCCAGCAGTTCGAGGGTCCTAAACTACGAGCAGTACTTC
TRBV29-1	TRBJ2-5	NA	TRBD2	CSVSSGNQETQYF	TGCAGCGTTTCGAGCGGGAACCAAGAGACCCAGTACTTC
TRBV10-3	TRBJ1-1	NA	TRBD1	CAISVDRESTEAFF	TGTGCCATCAGTGTGGACAGGGAGAGCACTGAAGCTTTCTTT
TRBV10-1	TRBJ2-1	NA	TRBD2	CASSEGLAPLSEQFF	TGCGCCAGCAGTGAGGGACTAGCCCCTCTATCTGAGCAGTTCTTC
TRBV7-9	TRBJ1-1	NA	NA	CASSLQGMGDTEAFF	TGTGCCAGCAGCTTACAGGGCATGGGGGACACTGAAGCTTTCTTT
TRBV6-6	TRBJ1-1	NA	NA	CASSYSGNMNTEAFF	TGTGCCAGCAGTTACTCGGGCAATATGAACACTGAAGCTTTCTTT
TRBV9	TRBJ2-1	NA	TRBD2	CASSVGAGAYNEQFF	TGTGCCAGCAGCGTAGGGGCGGGAGCCTACAATGAGCAGTTCTTC
TRBV6-1	TRBJ1-2	NA	NA	CASSELIRGGYGYTF	TGTGCCAGCAGTGAATTGATCAGAGGAGGCTATGGCTACACCTTC
TRBV11-2	TRBJ2-2	NA	TRBD1	CASSPGQGARKLFF	TGTGCCAGCAGCCCGGGACAGGGGGCTAGGAAGCTGTTTTTT
TRBV7-7	TRBJ2-1	NA	NA	CASSNEGRYNEQFF	TGTGCCAGCAGCAATGAGGGGCGCTACAATGAGCAGTTCTTC
TRBV28	TRBJ1-2	NA	NA	CASGPRSFEANYGYTF	TGTGCCAGCGGTCCCAGGTCTTTCGAAGCTAACTATGGCTACACCTTC
TRBV10-1	TRBJ2-3	NA	NA	CASRTGRSDTQYF	TGCGCCAGCAGGACAGGGAGGTCAGATACGCAGTATTTT
TRBV13	TRBJ1-4	NA	NA	CASSFGGSPTEKLFF	TGTGCCAGCAGCTTCGGGGGCAGCCCAACGGAAAAACTGTTTTTT
TRBV2	TRBJ1-2	NA	TRBD1	CASSPGQGGYGYTF	TGTGCCAGCAGTCCTGGACAGGGAGGGTATGGCTACACCTTC
TRBV27	TRBJ1-1	NA	NA	CASGVGAGTEAFF	TGTGCCAGCGGGGTGGGGGCGGGCACTGAAGCTTTCTTT
TRBV27	TRBJ2-3	NA	NA	CASSLFGTDTQYF	TGTGCCAGCAGTTTATTCGGCACAGATACGCAGTATTTT
TRBV11-3	TRBJ1-1	NA	NA	CASSSLLSRNTEAFF	TGTGCCAGCAGCTCCCTATTGTCTCGGAACACTGAAGCTTTCTTT
TRBV6-4	TRBJ2-2	many	TRBD1	CASSNGTGYTGELFF	TGTGCCAGCAGCAACGGGACAGGGTACACCGGGGAGCTGTTTTTT
TRBV10-3	TRBJ2-3	once	TRBD2	CAISETSGRAVDTQYF	TGTGCCATCAGTGAGACTAGCGGGAGGGCTGTAGATACGCAGTATTTT
TRBV29-1	TRBJ2-2	NA	TRBD2	CSVENSGATGELFF	TGCAGCGTTGAAAATAGCGGGGCGACCGGGGAGCTGTTTTTT
TRBV6-1	TRBJ2-1	once	NA	CASRSSVDYNNEQFF	TGTGCCAGCAGATCCTCCGTTGACTATAACAATGAGCAGTTCTTC
TRBV5-1	TRBJ2-7	many	NA	CASSLWYTYEQYF	TGCGCCAGCAGCTTGTGGTACACCTACGAGCAGTACTTC
TRBV7-9	TRBJ2-1	many	TRBD2	CASETEAGSSYNEQFF	TGTGCCAGCGAAACCGAAGCGGGGAGCTCCTACAATGAGCAGTTCTTC
TRBV28	TRBJ1-2	NA	NA	CASSLSLGGGYTF	TGTGCCAGCAGTTTATCGTTAGGAGGTGGCTACACCTTC
TRBV30	TRBJ2-2	few	NA	CAWSDNTQDTGELFF	TGTGCCTGGAGTGACAACACACAGGACACCGGGGAGCTGTTTTTT
TRBV28	TRBJ2-6	NA	NA	CASSSSPLSGANVLTF	TGTGCCAGCAGCTCCTCGCCCCTCTCTGGGGCCAACGTCCTGACTTTC
TRBV9	TRBJ1-5	NA	NA	CASSMGNQPQHF	TGTGCCAGCAGCATGGGCAATCAGCCCCAGCATTTT
TRBV6-1	TRBJ2-3	NA	TRBD2	CASSEHFTIVSGTATDTQYF	TGTGCCAGCAGTGAACACTTCACCATCGTTAGCGGGACCGCCACAGATACGCAGTATTTT
TRBV19	TRBJ2-2	NA	TRBD2	CASSLRTSLNTGELFF	TGTGCCAGTAGTCTCCGGACTAGCTTGAACACCGGGGAGCTGTTTTTT
TRBV27	TRBJ2-7	NA	TRBD1	CASMPRDSSYEQYF	TGTGCCAGCATGCCTAGGGACAGCTCCTACGAGCAGTACTTC
TRBV28	TRBJ2-7	NA	NA	CASSQEAYEQYF	TGTGCCAGCAGTCAGGAGGCCTACGAGCAGTACTTC
TRBV6-6	TRBJ2-7	NA	NA	CASSRVPVGDYEQYF	TGTGCCAGCAGCCGGGTTCCGGTCGGGGACTACGAGCAGTACTTC
TRBV9	TRBJ2-2	NA	NA	CASSVVQRGGELFF	TGTGCCAGCAGCGTAGTGCAAAGGGGCGGGGAGCTGTTTTTT
TRBV6-4	TRBJ2-3	NA	TRBD2	CASSRLAGADTQYF	TGTGCCAGCAGTCGACTAGCGGGGGCAGATACGCAGTATTTT
TRBV5-6	TRBJ2-5	NA	NA	CASGGTAEETQYF	TGTGCCAGCGGGGGGACGGCCGAAGAGACCCAGTACTTC
TRBV19	TRBJ2-7	NA	TRBD1	CASMGQGYEQYF	TGTGCCAGTATGGGACAGGGGTACGAGCAGTACTTC
TRBV28	TRBJ2-7	many	NA	CASVGIRRDSYYEQYF	TGTGCCAGCGTGGGTATCCGGCGGGACTCCTACTACGAGCAGTACTTC
TRBV14	TRBJ1-2	few	TRBD1	CASSQDLGTGYGYTF	TGTGCCAGCAGCCAAGATCTGGGGACAGGGTATGGCTACACCTTC
TRBV15	TRBJ2-4	NA	NA	CATSSPPHGENIQYF	TGTGCCACCAGCAGCCCGCCCCACGGGGAAAACATTCAGTACTTC
TRBV5-6	TRBJ2-7	NA	NA	CASSLVHTSGEQYF	TGTGCCAGCAGCTTGGTGCATACGTCGGGCGAGCAGTACTTC
TRBV2	TRBJ1-3	few	NA	CASSEDGGWRGNTIYF	TGTGCCAGCAGTGAAGACGGTGGCTGGAGAGGAAACACCATATATTTT
TRBV10-2	TRBJ1-1	NA	TRBD1	CASSLGTGGEAFF	TGCGCCAGCAGTCTGGGGACAGGGGGCGAAGCTTTCTTT
TRBV6-5	TRBJ1-2	NA	NA	CAISASGLVNYGYTF	TGTGCCATCAGTGCATCTGGGTTGGTTAACTATGGCTACACCTTC
TRBV7-9	TRBJ2-6	few	NA	CASSLGPGANVLTF	TGTGCCAGCAGCTTAGGTCCTGGGGCCAACGTCCTGACTTTC
TRBV14	TRBJ2-7	NA	TRBD2	CASSQGTSVDEQYF	TGTGCCAGCAGCCAAGGGACTAGCGTGGACGAGCAGTACTTC
TRBV6-1	TRBJ2-7	NA	TRBD1	CASSDGQGGSDEQYF	TGTGCCAGCAGTGACGGACAGGGAGGTTCTGACGAGCAGTACTTC
TRBV6-1	TRBJ2-7	NA	NA	CASSDQPSRNRDEQYF	TGTGCCAGCAGTGACCAGCCTTCCCGAAACAGGGACGAGCAGTACTTC
TRBV29-1	TRBJ2-4	NA	NA	CSAADRNIQYF	TGCAGCGCTGCCGATAGAAACATTCAGTACTTC
TRBV30	TRBJ2-1	NA	TRBD2	CAWSIGLDYNEQFF	TGTGCCTGGAGTATCGGACTAGACTACAATGAGCAGTTCTTC
TRBV6-5	TRBJ2-7	NA	NA	CASSLQGIGYEQYF	TGTGCCAGCAGCCTCCAGGGGATTGGTTACGAGCAGTACTTC
TRBV25-1	TRBJ2-2	few	NA	CASSTLGEELFF	TGTGCCAGCAGTACCCTGGGGGAGGAGCTGTTTTTT